These T cell receptor beta chains were read from a single sample in a study of T cell responses to AZD1222 COVID-19 vaccine. Sequenced by immunoSEQ multiplex PCR; TCRdb stores in-frame clones only, minus some. The sample includes 150,000 or so clones, roughly 91% seen only once; the top ten take approximately 1.5%. The material was peripheral blood, obtained on day 0 of AZD1222 vaccination. These receptors all come from an adult in good health. CDR3s include the opening cysteine and the closing phenylalanine or tryptophan. The D gene is left open where the match is weak. Clone size appears in some rows only: once, few, many, or a class for an expanded clone.

d_call	v_call	clone_size	j_call	cdr3_nt	cdr3_aa
NA	TRBV5-1	NA	TRBJ1-4	TGCGCCAGCAGTCGGAACTCTGGTGAAAAACTGTTTTTT	CASSRNSGEKLFF
NA	TRBV10-3	NA	TRBJ1-5	TGTGCCATCAGTGAGCAGGGTAGCAATCAGCCCCAGCATTTT	CAISEQGSNQPQHF
TRBD1	TRBV6-2/TRBV6-3	NA	TRBJ1-5	TGTGCCAGCAGTTACCTGACAGGGGGTAGAAATCAGCCCCAGCATTTT	CASSYLTGGRNQPQHF
TRBD2	TRBV6-5	NA	TRBJ2-7	TGTGCCAGCAGTTACCCGACGGGACTAGTCTACGAGCAGTACTTC	CASSYPTGLVYEQYF
NA	TRBV7-9	NA	TRBJ1-5	TGTGCCAGCAGCTTTGGGGCTCGGGATAGCAATCAGCCCCAGCATTTT	CASSFGARDSNQPQHF
TRBD1	TRBV7-3	NA	TRBJ2-7	TGTGCCAGCAGCTCCGGACAGGAGGCGCGACAGTACTTC	CASSSGQEARQYF
NA	TRBV5-6	NA	TRBJ1-2	TGTGCCAGCAGCTTCCTATGGGGAGCTAACTATGGCTACACCTTC	CASSFLWGANYGYTF
NA	TRBV28	NA	TRBJ1-2	TGTGCCAGCAGACCGTGGGGGGGGCGTACGTATGGCTACACCTTC	CASRPWGGRTYGYTF
TRBD1	TRBV19	NA	TRBJ1-5	TGTGCCGTACAGGGGGAAAATCAGCCCCAGCATTTT	CAVQGENQPQHF
TRBD1	TRBV13	NA	TRBJ1-2	TGTGCCAGCAGCCGGACCGGGACAGGGGGTAGTAGTGGCTACACCTTC	CASSRTGTGGSSGYTF
TRBD2	TRBV11-2	NA	TRBJ2-3	TGTGCCAGCAGCCTTAGCGGGGGGGGCACAGATACGCAGTATTTT	CASSLSGGGTDTQYF
TRBD2	TRBV7-8	NA	TRBJ2-7	TGTGCCAGCAGCCCCGGACCGGGAGGGGTCGAGCAGTACTTC	CASSPGPGGVEQYF
NA	TRBV3-1/TRBV3-2	few	TRBJ2-6	TGTGCCAGCAGCCCCCCTGGGGCCAACGTCCTGACTTTC	CASSPPGANVLTF
NA	TRBV7-2	NA	TRBJ1-1	TGTGCCAGCAGCTTCTATTTGAACACTGAAGCTTTCTTT	CASSFYLNTEAFF
NA	TRBV5-1	NA	TRBJ2-2	TGCGCCAGCAGCTTGGAGGGGGAGGGCACCGGGGAGCTGTTTTTT	CASSLEGEGTGELFF
NA	TRBV19	NA	TRBJ2-5	TGTGCCAGTAGTATTGGCCCTCTAGAGACCCAGTACTTC	CASSIGPLETQYF
TRBD2	TRBV7-2	NA	TRBJ2-1	TGTGCCAGCAGCTTCCCCGGGACTAGCGGATACTACAATGAGCAGTTCTTC	CASSFPGTSGYYNEQFF
NA	TRBV6-5	NA	TRBJ1-1	TGTGCCAGCAGGGGTGACAACCCGAACACTGAAGCTTTCTTT	CASRGDNPNTEAFF
NA	TRBV6-4	NA	TRBJ1-6	TGTGCCAGCAGTGACGGGCGGGCCAATTCACCCCTCCACTTT	CASSDGRANSPLHF
NA	TRBV30	few	TRBJ1-4	TGTGCCTGGAGGGGCCGTTTCTTCAATAATGAAAAACTGTTTTTT	CAWRGRFFNNEKLFF
NA	TRBV7-2	NA	TRBJ1-1	TGTGCCAGCAGCTTAGAACCCAGGGCGGTCACTGAAGCTTTCTTT	CASSLEPRAVTEAFF
TRBD1	TRBV6-4	NA	TRBJ1-1	TGTGCCAGCAGGGACAGGGCAGACACTGAAGCTTTCTTT	CASRDRADTEAFF
NA	TRBV5-1	NA	TRBJ2-3	TGCGCCAGCAGCTTGGCCGGTTCACGGGATACGCAGTATTTT	CASSLAGSRDTQYF
NA	TRBV19	NA	TRBJ2-1	TGTGCCAGTAGTGCCCAACTATGGGGTGAGCAGTTCTTC	CASSAQLWGEQFF
NA	TRBV24-1	NA	TRBJ1-5	TGTGCCACCAGTGATTTCAGCGGCCAGCCCCAGCATTTT	CATSDFSGQPQHF
NA	TRBV7-2	NA	TRBJ2-3	TGTGCCAGCAGCTTCAAGGGGTCAGATACGCAGTATTTT	CASSFKGSDTQYF
NA	TRBV10-3	NA	TRBJ1-2	TGTGCCATCAGTCTGGGAGGAACTAACTATGGCTACACCTTC	CAISLGGTNYGYTF
NA	TRBV29-1	NA	TRBJ2-5	TGCAGCGTTGAAGGGGGCAGGACATCTCAAGAGACCCAGTACTTC	CSVEGGRTSQETQYF
NA	TRBV12-5	NA	TRBJ1-1	TGTGCTAGTGGCCCTAGCCTGCTCTCTGAAGCTTTCTTT	CASGPSLLSEAFF
TRBD1	TRBV6-5	NA	TRBJ2-1	TGTGCCAGCAACCGGGACAGGCAGGGTGAGCAGTTCTTC	CASNRDRQGEQFF
NA	TRBV29-1	NA	TRBJ1-2	TGCAGCGTCCTCTCCCGTGACACCGACTATGGCTACACCTTC	CSVLSRDTDYGYTF
NA	TRBV5-1	NA	TRBJ1-2	TGCGCCAGCAGCTCTTCAGTGGGCTCGGAGGGCTACACCTTC	CASSSSVGSEGYTF
TRBD2	TRBV19	NA	TRBJ2-1	TGTGCCAGTAGGGCACCCGGGACTAGCGCTTACAATGAGCAGTTCTTC	CASRAPGTSAYNEQFF